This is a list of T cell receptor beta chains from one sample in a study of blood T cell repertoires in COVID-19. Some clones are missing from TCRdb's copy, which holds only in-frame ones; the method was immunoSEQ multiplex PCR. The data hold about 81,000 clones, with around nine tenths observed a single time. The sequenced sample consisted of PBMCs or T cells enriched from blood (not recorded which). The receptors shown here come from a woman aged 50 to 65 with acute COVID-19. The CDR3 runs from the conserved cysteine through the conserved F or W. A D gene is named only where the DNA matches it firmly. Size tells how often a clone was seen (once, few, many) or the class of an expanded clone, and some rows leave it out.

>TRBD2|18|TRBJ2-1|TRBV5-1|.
TGCGCCAGCAGCTTGGCAGGGACTAGCGGGGGAGGTTACAATGAGCAGTTCTTC
CASSLAGTSGGGYNEQFF
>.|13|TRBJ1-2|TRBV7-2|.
TGTGCCAGCAGCTTAGCAACGGAGTATGGCTACACCTTC
CASSLATEYGYTF
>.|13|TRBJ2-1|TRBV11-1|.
TGTGCCAGCAGGGGCGGGTTGGGCTATGAGCAGTTCTTC
CASRGGLGYEQFF
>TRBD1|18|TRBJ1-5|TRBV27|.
TGTGCCAGCAGTTTAAGGTGGGGCGGACAGGCCCTCAATCAGCCCCAGCATTTT
CASSLRWGGQALNQPQHF
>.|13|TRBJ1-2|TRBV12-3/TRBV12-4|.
TGTGCCAGCAGTTTAGGAAAGTCGGGTGGCTACACCTTC
CASSLGKSGGYTF
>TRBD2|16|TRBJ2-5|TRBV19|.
TGTGCCAGTAGTATAGGCCGACTAGCGGGAGACGAGACCCAGTACTTC
CASSIGRLAGDETQYF
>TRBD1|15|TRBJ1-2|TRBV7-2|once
TGTGCCAGCAGTCGCGACAGGGAGCCTAACTATGGCTACACCTTC
CASSRDREPNYGYTF
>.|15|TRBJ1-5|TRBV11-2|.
TGTGCCAGCAGCGTCTTGGGGGGGGGCCTGGAGCCCCAGCATTTT
CASSVLGGGLEPQHF
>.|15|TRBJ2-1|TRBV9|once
TGTGCCAGCAGCGTCTCCTCCCTTTCCCACAATGAGCAGTTCTTC
CASSVSSLSHNEQFF
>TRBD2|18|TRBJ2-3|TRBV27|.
TGTGCCAGCAGCCATATCCGCGGGGGGACTAGCTGGGTGGATACGCAGTATTTT
CASSHIRGGTSWVDTQYF
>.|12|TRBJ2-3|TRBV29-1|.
TGCAGCGTTCGGTCTTACACAGATACGCAGTATTTT
CSVRSYTDTQYF
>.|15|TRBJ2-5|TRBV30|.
TGTGCCTGGAGTGTGGATAGCGGCACCCAAGAGACCCAGTACTTC
CAWSVDSGTQETQYF
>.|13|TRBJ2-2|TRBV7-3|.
TGTGCCAGCAGCTTAGGAGCTTTCGGGGAGCTGTTTTTT
CASSLGAFGELFF
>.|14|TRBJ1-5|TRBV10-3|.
TGTGCCATCGGCCGGGAAGATAGCAATCAGCCCCAGCATTTT
CAIGREDSNQPQHF
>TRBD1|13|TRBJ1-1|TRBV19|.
TGTGCCAGTAGTATACAGGGGGTCGGTGAAGCTTTCTTT
CASSIQGVGEAFF
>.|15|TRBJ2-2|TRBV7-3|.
TGTGCCAGCAGCTTAGGGGGAGGGAACACCGGGGAGCTGTTTTTT
CASSLGGGNTGELFF
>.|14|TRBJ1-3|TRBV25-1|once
TGTGCCAGCAGTGGGGACACCTCTGGAAACACCATATATTTT
CASSGDTSGNTIYF
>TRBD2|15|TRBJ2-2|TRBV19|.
TGTGCCAGTAGTTTTCGGGGAGGGAGCACCGGGGAGCTGTTTTTT
CASSFRGGSTGELFF
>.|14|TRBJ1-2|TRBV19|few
TGTGCCAGTAGTATAGCTTTAGGGAGCGGTGGCTACACCTTC
CASSIALGSGGYTF
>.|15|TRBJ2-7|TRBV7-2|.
TGTGCCAGCAGCTGGGGGGACGGAGTAACCGACGAGCAGTACTTC
CASSWGDGVTDEQYF
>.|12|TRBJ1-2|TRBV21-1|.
TGTGCCAGCAGGGGGCTAAGCTATGGCTACACCTTC
CASRGLSYGYTF
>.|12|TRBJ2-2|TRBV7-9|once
TGTGCCAGCAGCTCCTTGTTCGGGGAGCTGTTTTTT
CASSSLFGELFF
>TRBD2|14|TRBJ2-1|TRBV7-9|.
TGTGCCAGCAGTCTAGGGACTAGCGGGGTTGAGCAGTTCTTC
CASSLGTSGVEQFF
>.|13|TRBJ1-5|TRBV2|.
TGTGCCAGCAGTGATGGCAGGGAACAGCCCCAGCATTTT
CASSDGREQPQHF
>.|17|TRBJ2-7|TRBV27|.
TGTGCCAGCAGTTCGGGACAACTCCTCCCGGGGACCTACGAGCAGTACTTC
CASSSGQLLPGTYEQYF
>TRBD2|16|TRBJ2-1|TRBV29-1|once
TGCAGCGTTGATCTTTTTAGCGGGAGGGCCGTGGGAGAGCAGTTCTTC
CSVDLFSGRAVGEQFF
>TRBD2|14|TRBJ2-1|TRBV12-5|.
TGTGCTAGTGGTTTACTTCTAGCGGGAGACGGGAAGTTCTTC
CASGLLLAGDGKFF
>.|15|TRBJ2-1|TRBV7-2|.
TGTGCCAGCAGCTTAAGAAGTCTCCCAGGGGATGAGCAGTTCTTC
CASSLRSLPGDEQFF
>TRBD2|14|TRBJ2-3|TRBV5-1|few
TGCGCCAGCAGACCCACTAGCGGCACAGATACGCAGTATTTT
CASRPTSGTDTQYF
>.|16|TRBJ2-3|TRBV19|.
TGTGCCAGTAGTATAGGGCCGGGTCTCGGCACAGATACGCAGTATTTT
CASSIGPGLGTDTQYF
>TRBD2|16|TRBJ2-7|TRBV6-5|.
TGTGCCAGCAGTTACTCTGGCGGGAGGAGGGACTACGAGCAGTACTTC
CASSYSGGRRDYEQYF
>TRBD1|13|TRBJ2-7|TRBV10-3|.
TGTGCCATCAGGGGACAGGGGTACTACGAGCAGTACTTC
CAIRGQGYYEQYF
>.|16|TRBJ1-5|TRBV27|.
TGTGCCAGCAGTTCCATGGGGGCTCAGGGCAATCAGCCCCAGCATTTT
CASSSMGAQGNQPQHF
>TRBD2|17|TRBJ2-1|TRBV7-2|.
TGTGCCAGCAGGGGACTAGCGGGAGAAGAGTGGAGCAATGAGCAGTTCTTC
CASRGLAGEEWSNEQFF
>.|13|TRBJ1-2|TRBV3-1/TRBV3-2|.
TGTGCCAGCAGCCTTGGGGGCGCCTATGGCTACACCTTC
CASSLGGAYGYTF